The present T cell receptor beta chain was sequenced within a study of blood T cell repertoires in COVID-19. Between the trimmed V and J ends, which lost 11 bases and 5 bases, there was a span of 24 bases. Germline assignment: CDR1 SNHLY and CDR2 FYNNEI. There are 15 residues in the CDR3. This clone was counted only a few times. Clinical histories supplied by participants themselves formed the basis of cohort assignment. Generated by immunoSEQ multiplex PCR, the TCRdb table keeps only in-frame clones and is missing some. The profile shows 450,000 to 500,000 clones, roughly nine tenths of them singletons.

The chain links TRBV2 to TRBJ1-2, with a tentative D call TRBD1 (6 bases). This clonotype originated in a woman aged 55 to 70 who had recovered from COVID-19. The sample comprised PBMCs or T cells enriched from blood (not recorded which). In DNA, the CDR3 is TGTGCCGAGGGGCGGGGGCAGGGAGTGGGATATGGCTACACCTTC. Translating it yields CAEGRGQGVGYGYTF.